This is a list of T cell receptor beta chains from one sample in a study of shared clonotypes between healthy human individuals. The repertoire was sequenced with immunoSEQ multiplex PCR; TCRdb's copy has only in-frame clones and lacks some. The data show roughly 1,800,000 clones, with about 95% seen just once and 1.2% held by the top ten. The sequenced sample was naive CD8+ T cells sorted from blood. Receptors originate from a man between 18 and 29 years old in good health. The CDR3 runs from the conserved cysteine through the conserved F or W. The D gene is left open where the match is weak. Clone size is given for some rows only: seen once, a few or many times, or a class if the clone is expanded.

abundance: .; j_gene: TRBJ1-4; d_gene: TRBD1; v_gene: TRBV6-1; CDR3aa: CASSEWTGGHATNEKLFF; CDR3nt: TGTGCCAGCAGTGAATGGACAGGGGGCCATGCAACTAATGAAAAACTGTTTTTT
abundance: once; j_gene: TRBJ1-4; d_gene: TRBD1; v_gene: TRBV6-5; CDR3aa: CASSYSPGGDRGKLFF; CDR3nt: TGTGCCAGCAGTTACTCCCCCGGCGGGGACAGGGGAAAACTGTTTTTT
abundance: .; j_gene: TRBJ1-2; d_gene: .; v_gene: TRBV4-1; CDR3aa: CASSQGGGLNYGYTF; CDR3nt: TGCGCCAGCAGCCAAGGGGGGGGACTTAACTATGGCTACACCTTC
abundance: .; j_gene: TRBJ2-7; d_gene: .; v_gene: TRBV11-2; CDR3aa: CASSLEDSLDEQYF; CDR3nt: TGTGCCAGCAGCTTAGAGGACAGTCTGGACGAGCAGTACTTC
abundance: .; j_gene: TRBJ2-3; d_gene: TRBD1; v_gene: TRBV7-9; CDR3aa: CASSPRTGVSTDTQYF; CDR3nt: TGTGCCAGCAGCCCAAGGACAGGGGTGAGCACAGATACGCAGTATTTT
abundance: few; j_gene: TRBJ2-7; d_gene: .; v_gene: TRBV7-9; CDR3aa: CASSLGGTEQYF; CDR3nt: TGTGCCAGCAGCTTAGGCGGGACCGAGCAGTACTTC
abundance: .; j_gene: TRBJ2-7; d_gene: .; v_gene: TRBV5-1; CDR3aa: CASSLNRDGYEQYF; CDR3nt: TGCGCCAGCAGCTTAAATCGGGACGGGTACGAGCAGTACTTC
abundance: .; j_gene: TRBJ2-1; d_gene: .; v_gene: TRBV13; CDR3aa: CASSLQGGPYNEQFF; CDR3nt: TGTGCCAGCAGCTTACAAGGGGGGCCTTACAATGAGCAGTTCTTC
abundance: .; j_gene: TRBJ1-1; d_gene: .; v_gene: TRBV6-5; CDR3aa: CASSLPHGGRTEAFF; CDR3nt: TGTGCCAGCAGTCTACCTCACGGGGGTCGCACTGAAGCTTTCTTT
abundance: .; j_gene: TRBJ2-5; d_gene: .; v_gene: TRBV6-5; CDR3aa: CASSYLQGMKETQYF; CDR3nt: TGTGCCAGCAGTTACCTCCAGGGGATGAAAGAGACCCAGTACTTC
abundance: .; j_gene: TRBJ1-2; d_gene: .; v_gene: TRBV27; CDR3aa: CASSLSFGDAVGNYGYTF; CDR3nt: TGTGCCAGCAGTTTATCGTTCGGGGACGCGGTGGGAAACTATGGCTACACCTTC